These T cell receptor beta chains were read from a single sample in a study of glioma-infiltrating T cells after dendritic cell vaccination. Sequenced by immunoSEQ multiplex PCR; TCRdb stores in-frame clones only, minus some. The table has around 100,000 clones, roughly four fifths seen once. Specimen: blood, collected before dendritic cell vaccination. Receptor source: a human donor with glioblastoma. The CDR3 runs from the conserved cysteine through the conserved F or W. D genes are given only for firm matches. Clone sizes are given selectively: once, few, many, or a class where the clone is expanded.

CDR3aa	CDR3nt	v_gene	j_gene	abundance	d_gene
CASSLRTSGGRNEQFF	TGCGCCAGCAGCCTAAGGACTAGCGGGGGGCGGAATGAGCAGTTCTTC	TRBV4-1	TRBJ2-1	.	TRBD2
CASRSDPYGYTF	TGTGCCAGCCGGTCCGATCCCTATGGCTACACCTTC	TRBV6-6	TRBJ1-2	.	.
CASSLYQGAIGELFF	TGTGCCAGCAGCTTATACCAGGGGGCCATCGGGGAGCTGTTTTTT	TRBV7-6	TRBJ2-2	.	TRBD1
CASSHKLGQGMYEQYF	TGTGCCAGCAGCCACAAACTCGGACAGGGAATGTACGAGCAGTACTTC	TRBV5-4	TRBJ2-7	.	TRBD1
CASSPGLRGSSYEQYF	TGTGCCAGCAGCCCCGGACTACGCGGATCGTCCTACGAGCAGTACTTC	TRBV5-4	TRBJ2-7	.	.
CASKARQDSNQPQHF	TGTGCCAGCAAAGCCCGGCAGGATAGCAATCAGCCCCAGCATTTT	TRBV6-6	TRBJ1-5	.	.
CASSGAGGLQPQHF	TGTGCCAGCAGTGGGGCAGGGGGTTTGCAGCCCCAGCATTTT	TRBV28	TRBJ1-5	.	TRBD1
CASSLAQNNSPLHF	TGCGCCAGCAGCTTGGCTCAGAATAATTCACCCCTCCACTTT	TRBV5-1	TRBJ1-6	.	.
CASSSLGQGRRTGELFF	TGTGCCAGCAGCTCTCTCGGACAGGGAAGACGTACCGGGGAGCTGTTTTTT	TRBV5-6	TRBJ2-2	.	TRBD1
CAISTTSGGITGELFF	TGTGCCATCAGTACTACTAGCGGGGGGATCACCGGGGAGCTGTTTTTT	TRBV10-3	TRBJ2-2	.	TRBD2
CASRDPLRSSYEQYF	TGTGCCAGCAGAGATCCCCTTAGGAGCTCCTACGAGCAGTACTTC	TRBV5-5	TRBJ2-7	.	.
CASNQGSYEQYF	TGTGCCAGCAACCAAGGGAGCTACGAGCAGTACTTC	TRBV4-2	TRBJ2-7	.	.
CASSNVRDTQYF	TGTGCCAGCAGCAACGTGCGGGATACGCAGTATTTT	TRBV7-2	TRBJ2-3	.	.
CASSPGTGANYGYTF	TGTGCCAGCAGTCCGGGGACAGGAGCTAACTATGGCTACACCTTC	TRBV6-4	TRBJ1-2	.	TRBD1
CASSATGEDGYTF	TGTGCCAGCAGCGCGACTGGGGAGGATGGCTACACCTTC	TRBV9	TRBJ1-2	.	.
CASSSHRGGTYNEQFF	TGTGCCAGCAGTTCCCACAGGGGTGGGACCTACAATGAGCAGTTCTTC	TRBV6-5	TRBJ2-1	.	TRBD1
CASSIGRTGDFLNRNEKLFF	TGTGCCAGTAGTATAGGGAGGACAGGAGATTTTCTGAACCGTAATGAAAAACTGTTTTTT	TRBV19	TRBJ1-4	.	TRBD1
CASSLGLAGGLLYEQFF	TGCGCCAGCAGCTTGGGACTAGCGGGGGGGCTTCTCTATGAGCAGTTCTTC	TRBV5-1	TRBJ2-1	.	TRBD2
CASSHFRGGYTF	TGTGCCAGCAGCCATTTCAGGGGGGGCTACACCTTC	TRBV7-2	TRBJ1-2	.	TRBD1
CASSPFSGSGANVLTF	TGTGCCAGCTCACCCTTTAGCGGGTCTGGGGCCAACGTCCTGACTTTC	TRBV18	TRBJ2-6	few	TRBD2
CASSPRLAATDTQYF	TGTGCCAGCAGCCCAAGACTAGCGGCCACAGATACGCAGTATTTT	TRBV4-2	TRBJ2-3	.	TRBD2
CASSSATGITGELFF	TGCGCCAGCAGCTCGGCGACAGGGATTACCGGGGAGCTGTTTTTT	TRBV5-1	TRBJ2-2	.	TRBD1
CASSHLGDNLEAFF	TGCGCCAGCAGCCACCTGGGGGACAATCTTGAAGCTTTCTTT	TRBV5-1	TRBJ1-1	.	.
CASSHGTVSYEQYF	TGCGCCAGCAGCCACGGGACAGTCTCCTACGAGCAGTACTTC	TRBV5-1	TRBJ2-7	.	TRBD1
CASSPRISEAFF	TGTGCCAGTAGTCCGCGGATATCTGAAGCTTTCTTT	TRBV19	TRBJ1-1	.	.
CASKMDRGGDTQYF	TGTGCCAGCAAAATGGACAGGGGGGGAGATACGCAGTATTTT	TRBV6-1	TRBJ2-3	.	TRBD1
CASSPDQDRVYGYTF	TGTGCCAGCAGCCCCGACCAGGACAGGGTATATGGCTACACCTTC	TRBV5-4	TRBJ1-2	.	TRBD1
CASSTLRQGEWDIQYF	TGTGCCAGTAGTACACTTCGACAGGGGGAATGGGACATTCAGTACTTC	TRBV19	TRBJ2-4	.	TRBD1
CASSTRKGPGGNTIYF	TGTGCCAGCAGCACCCGTAAGGGGCCCGGTGGAAACACCATATATTTT	TRBV11-3	TRBJ1-3	.	.
CASSLSGAGNTIYF	TGCGCCAGCAGCTTGTCAGGGGCTGGAAACACCATATATTTT	TRBV5-1	TRBJ1-3	few	.
CASSSGQLSTDTQYF	TGTGCCAGCAGTTCGGGACAGCTTAGCACAGATACGCAGTATTTT	TRBV27	TRBJ2-3	.	TRBD1
CASSKGAGEQYF	TGTGCCAGTAGCAAGGGGGCTGGCGAGCAGTACTTC	TRBV19	TRBJ2-7	.	TRBD1
CASSVDISYEQYF	TGTGCCAGCAGCGTGGACATAAGCTACGAGCAGTACTTC	TRBV9	TRBJ2-7	.	.